The TCR beta chain described here comes from a study of blood T cell repertoires in COVID-19. Turning to the study itself: Samples taken during acute and convalescent COVID-19 were collected in the United States, Italy and Spain.

Original methodology: Scientists estimated how many nucleated cells there were by amplifying reference gene primers. Produced via immunoSEQ multiplex PCR; TCRdb's table is partial and in-frame only. V and J calls and clone size are given by that table; D and trimming were obtained from the DNA. The table shows some 300,000 clones, with around 90% occurring only once. This CDR3 spans 18 amino acids. The V end was cut by 2 bases, the J end by 0 bases, with 14 bases between. CDR1 is LGHNA, CDR2 YSLEER, per germline. The TCR comes from a man in his 70s with acute or convalescent COVID-19. Sequenced input: peripheral blood. The chain links TRBV4-3 to TRBJ1-6; a possible D gene is TRBD1 (6 bases). The CDR3 region has the DNA TGCGCCAGCAGCCAACGACAACCGGACAGCTCCTATAATTCACCCCTCCACTTT. It translates to CASSQRQPDSSYNSPLHF.